This TCR beta chain originates from a study of regulatory T cells in long-lasting Graves disease (dated by TCRdb to about 2021). Turning to the overall study: Newly diagnosed Graves' disease patients had taken antithyroid drugs for less than 3 months. This study used TCR sequencing and RNA sequencing of peripheral blood to compare persistent Graves' disease patients against newly diagnosed Graves' disease patients. The study was registered as a clinical trial and conducted in China. A total of roughly 35 samples were covered by TCR sequencing, comprising some 13 persistent and approximately 20 newly diagnosed Graves' disease patients.

The library was made by multiplex PCR. Sequencing was carried out with an Illumina HiSeq 4000. CDR3 regions were amplified by Arm-PCR with iRepertoire HTBI primers to construct TCR beta libraries. Gel purification was performed on PCR products prior to sequencing. As for the authors' bioinformatics: Gene usage analysis of CDR3 amino acid clonotypes used the 60 to 80 TRBV and 14 to 15 TRBJ segments found across samples. COPE and FqMerger were used to merge the filtered high-quality paired reads into contigs. BLAST was used to align contigs to IMGT TRBV, TRBD and TRBJ reference genes, and CDR3 was defined according to IMGT. Highly expanded clones were defined as clonotypes with a frequency above 0.1%. Repertoire diversity was measured by Shannon entropy, and V-J evenness by the Gini coefficient. A clonotype was considered public if more than one individual shared it. The public reads were reanalyzed by TCRdb: fastp trimming at Q25, MiXCR alignment, in-frame beta chains only. Each CDR3 protein appears once, grouped with its most common genes and DNA. The V and J calls were not made by the authors but by TCRdb's processing. The table for this sample lists roughly 520,000 distinct CDR3 sequences; more than 10% of them were counted only once. Around 10% of the sample belongs to the ten largest clones.

Per the publication, the time point label means: newly diagnosed GD, antithyroid drugs for less than 3 months. For both TCR sequencing and RNA sequencing, RNA was extracted from PBMCs in TRIzol. The diagnosis of Graves' disease was made according to American Thyroid Association guidelines. Patients were recruited from an endocrinology department in Xi'an, China. Each patient gave about 9.1 milliliters of peripheral blood, collected in an EDTA anticoagulant tube. PBMCs were isolated by Ficoll Paque Plus density gradient separation without further T cell sorting. RNA quality was checked with an Agilent 2100 Bioanalyzer and agarose gel, and concentration with a NanoDrop 2000. As encoded in the germline V gene (reference sequence), CDR1 is LGHDT while CDR2 is YNNKEL. Measured from the cysteine to the phenylalanine, the CDR3 is 14 residues long. Only the CDR3 portion is preserved as DNA: 42 bases, with reading frame beginning at the first base.

On this clonotype itself: Its antigen is still unknown. Just one base apart from a much larger clone, this may be a read error.

What the authors observed across the whole study: As a limitation, the authors acknowledged that the small sample size may reduce accuracy. Persistent disease showed preferential use of TRBV28, TRBJ1-2 and TRBJ2-5, whereas newly diagnosed disease favored TRBV20-1 and TRBJ2-1. Only the TCR beta chain was sequenced and analyzed. A larger number of public clonotypes was shared among persistent patients (around 2,500) than among newly diagnosed patients (more than 850). Because the primary lesion, thyroid tissue, could not be accessed, the study looked at peripheral blood alone. Lower TCR Shannon entropy and fewer highly expanded clones were observed in persistent Graves' disease patients than in newly diagnosed patients, which suggested clonal expansion.

These data also featured in a second study, about T cells in Graves' hyperthyroidism and ophthalmopathy. As noted in the second study: A patient counted as having stable Graves' hyperthyroidism if no progression to ophthalmopathy occurred over 18 months of follow-up. Hyperthyroidism patients were newly diagnosed, with disease duration under 2 months, and aged 18 to 65 years. Any patient with an uncontrolled infection, another autoimmune disease, pregnancy or lactation was excluded. Diagnoses relied on clinical symptoms, serum thyroxine and TRAb, thyroid ultrasound and orbital computed tomography. For the first round of RT-PCR on the TCR CDR3, the HTBI primer set was used together with the Qiagen OneStep RT-PCR kit. Blood samples also contained most of the expanded thyroid clonotypes (frequency above 0.001), which suggests that blood repertoires may reflect thyroid immune responses. Ophthalmopathy was separated from stable hyperthyroidism by a 13 V-J signature model, with just over 85% sensitivity and about 81% specificity obtained in cross-validation and 80%/75% obtained in testing. In validation, the model predicted progression to ophthalmopathy a median of roughly 6.5 months before onset, with approximately 70% sensitivity and 72.22% specificity. To identify TCR V-J signatures that set the groups apart, the researchers used a discovery cohort of 90 to 100 patients, made up of 43 with Graves' ophthalmopathy and around 58 with stable Graves' hyperthyroidism. Whether ophthalmopathy could be predicted prospectively was tested in an independent validation cohort made up of some 20 hyperthyroidism patients plus 17 patients who later progressed to ophthalmopathy. The 100 or so discovery patients were randomly divided into training and test sets at a 7:3 ratio. Thyroid tissue and blood T-cell repertoires from about 6 Graves' hyperthyroidism patients were also compared in the study. Following sampling, methimazole starting at 30 mg daily was given to hyperthyroidism patients, and high-dose intravenous methylprednisolone was given to ophthalmopathy patients. A second multiplex PCR round built the libraries, followed by size selection and purification. Sequencing of the libraries was done on an Illumina HiSeq2000 using paired-end 100 bp reads. SOAPnuke was used to process the raw data, removing reads that contained adapters or uncalled bases, had a mean Phred below 15, or lacked an exact match to the constant primer or identifier. COPE v1.2.5 was used to merge the high-quality paired reads, and each unique nucleotide sequence was defined as a clonotype. Clonotypes were aligned to IMGT TRBV, TRBD and TRBJ reference segments using MiTCR v1.1. The analysis included only V-J combinations with a frequency above 0.0001, which together covered around 99% of the repertoires. A TCS score was defined as the ratio between F50 (clonal expansion) and ExV (chaos), using BLOSUM62-based TCRdist between CDR3 peptides within each V-J. Welch's t-statistics and random forest reduced some 510 V-J features to around 14, which were used in a naive Bayes classifier (R e1071). Sample size was not statistically predetermined, and investigators were not blinded to group allocation. The paper reports TCR Vbeta CDR3 sequencing of 135 peripheral blood samples: around 45 ophthalmopathy, under 80 hyperthyroidism and around 17 progressor patients.

The receptor's source is a woman in her thirties with Graves disease. Donor details come from another sample of the same person, matched by shared clones. The V and J segments used are TRBV3-1 and TRBJ1-6; no D gene is confidently identified. Source: peripheral blood mononuclear cells (PBMCs), taken at new diagnosis, from a patient treated with antithyroid drugs. The DNA sequence reads TGTACCAGCAGCCAAAGGCAGGCTAATTCACCCCTCCACTTT. The resulting protein is CTSSQRQANSPLHF. The full variable domain, with segments outside the CDR3 supplied by the reference TRBV3-1 and TRBJ1-6 proteins, appears as DTAVSQTPKYLVTQMGNDKSIKCEQNLGHDTMYWYKQDSKKFLKIMFSYNNKELIINETVPNRFSPKSPDKAHLNLHINSLELGDSAVYFCTSSQRQANSPLHFGNGTRLTVT.